Presented here are 18 T cell receptor beta chains from one specimen sequenced in a study of somatic mutations in cytotoxic T cells in rheumatoid arthritis (TCRdb year 2017). The library came from the immunoSEQ multiplex PCR assay. Drawn from immuneACCESS, this table holds only the in-frame rearrangements with V and J called that TCRdb kept. Clones are partly lost; checked studies trace under half to an unresolved V gene and leave the rest unexplained. The sample table shows about 20,000 clones, and about four fifths are seen once. 13% to 15% of the sample goes to the ten largest clones. Sequencing used CD8+ T cells sorted from blood. These receptors originate from an adult with rheumatoid arthritis.

This clone was seen just once. This chain joins TRBV28 and TRBJ2-7; 9 bases are shared with TRBD1. Germline CDR1 is MDHEN and CDR2 is SYDVKM. This CDR3 comprises 14 residues. J lost 1 base, V lost 8 bases, and 6 bases had no gene match. The CDR3: CASQSGTGSYEQYV. For the CDR3, the DNA is TGTGCCAGCCAGAGCGGGACAGGGTCCTACGAGCAGTACGTC.

The chain has TRBV13 and TRBJ1-4; 10 bases map to TRBD1. This CDR3 is built from 14 residues. Germline trimming cut 6 bases from V and 7 bases from J; bases unmatched to any gene: 5. Per the germline V gene, CDR1 is PRHDT and CDR2 is FYEKMQ (reference sequence). The CDR3 reads CASSPGQGLEKLFF. In DNA form, the CDR3 reads TGTGCCAGCAGTCCGGGACAGGGGCTTGAAAAACTGTTTTTT.

V gene TRBV28 combines with J gene TRBJ1-5; no clear D gene. V gave up 5 bases and J gave up 2 bases, with 13 bases separating them. The CDR3 totals 15 residues. The germline CDR1 and CDR2 sequences are MDHEN and SYDVKM. Written as DNA, the CDR3 is TGTGCCAGCAGTATTAATCGTGATGGCAATCAGCCCCAGCATTTT. Protein: CASSINRDGNQPQHF.

This chain connects TRBV27 to TRBJ1-1, with D possibly matching TRBD1 (5 bases). The germline V gene has CDR1 MNHEY and CDR2 SMNVEV (reference sequence). CDR3 length equals 14 residues. The V and J ends lost 2 bases and 5 bases respectively, with 12 bases between them. The CDR3 here is CASSLGRGRTEAFF. CDR3 DNA: TGTGCCAGCAGTTTAGGTAGGGGAAGGACTGAAGCTTTCTTT.

The chain has TRBV19 and TRBJ1-5; D not certain. Trimming took 1 base from V and 4 from J, leaving 11 bases between them. Germline assignment: CDR1 LNHDA and CDR2 SQIVND (reference sequence). CDR3 length: 15 residues. CDR3 amino acids: CASSIASKRNQPQHF. CDR3 coding DNA: TGTGCCAGTAGTATAGCGAGCAAGCGAAATCAGCCCCAGCATTTT.

The chain recombines TRBV27 with TRBJ2-3; D is ambiguous. Trimming took off 5 bases at V and 1 base at J, with 16 bases between the two ends. In germline, CDR1 is MNHEY, CDR2 SMNVEV (reference sequence). The CDR3 has 16 residues. The DNA of the CDR3 is TGTGCCAGCAGTCCAATTGTAGCCCGGGGCACAGATACGCAGTATTTT. Residues: CASSPIVARGTDTQYF.

The chain combines TRBV5-4 with TRBJ2-3; perhaps TRBD1 as D (6 bases). The CDR3 is 15 amino acids. V was pared by 3 bases and J by 5 bases, with 16 bases between. Germline V gene lookup returns CDR1 SGHNT and CDR2 YYREEE (reference sequence). CDR3 region: CASSSGGQSGDTQYF. DNA of the CDR3: TGTGCCAGCAGCTCGGGTGGACAGAGTGGAGATACGCAGTATTTT.

The chain combines TRBV25-1 with TRBJ2-2; 7 nucleotides line up with TRBD1. Germline CDR1 MGHDK, CDR2 SYGVNS. Trimming removed 3 bases from V and 0 bases from J; junction bases left unmatched: 7. The CDR3 spans 17 residues. CDR3 nucleotide sequence: TGTGCCAGCAGTGAGTGGGGACAGCGCCCGAACACCGGGGAGCTGTTTTTT. Translated: CASSEWGQRPNTGELFF.

This chain uses TRBV6-6 with TRBJ2-3, with D maybe TRBD2 (6 bases). Trimming took off 6 bases at V and 8 bases at J, with 9 bases between the two ends. The CDR3 length is 11 residues. In germline, CDR1 is MNHNY, CDR2 SVGAGI (reference sequence). This chain's CDR3 is CASSPGGTQYF. For the CDR3, the DNA is TGTGCCAGCAGCCCCGGGGGTACGCAGTATTTT.

This clone was detected only a few times. The chain combines TRBV30 with TRBJ1-1, with D hard to call. CDR1 and CDR2 (germline): GTSNPN, SVGIG (reference sequence). The CDR3 length is 15 residues. Trimming pared 6 bases from V and 3 bases from J, leaving 20 bases between. This CDR3 reads CACTESYMVYTEAFF. The CDR3 DNA reads TGTGCCTGCACAGAGTCTTACATGGTGTACACTGAAGCTTTCTTT.

The V and J genes are TRBV30 and TRBJ2-7, with D hard to call. CDR3 length: 13 residues. Germline V gene lookup returns CDR1 GTSNPN and CDR2 SVGIG (reference sequence). Trimming pared 0 bases from V and 2 bases from J, leaving 8 bases between. The CDR3 sequence is CAWSVGGTYEQYF. CDR3 in DNA: TGTGCCTGGAGTGTTGGCGGAACCTACGAGCAGTACTTC.

This chain connects TRBV5-6 to TRBJ1-1; D gene unclear. Per the germline V gene, CDR1 is SGHDT and CDR2 is YYEEEE. The CDR3 runs 13 residues. V shed 2 bases and J shed 0 bases, with 5 bases lying between them. In DNA form, the CDR3 reads TGTGCCAGCAGCTTTCGGGTGAACACTGAAGCTTTCTTT. Protein product: CASSFRVNTEAFF.

The chain couples TRBV27 to TRBJ1-2; no definite D call. The ends were cut back, 0 bases at V and 4 bases at J, with 12 bases in the middle. CDR1 MNHEY and CDR2 SMNVEV come from the germline V gene (reference sequence). The CDR3 is 15 amino acids. The CDR3 coding sequence is TGTGCCAGCAGTTTATCAAACGGGCTGATCTATGGCTACACCTTC. This codes for CASSLSNGLIYGYTF.

The chain is built from TRBV5-6 and TRBJ2-2; 8 nucleotides line up with TRBD2. CDR3 size: 13 residues. Trimming cost V 9 bases and J 4 bases; bases outside gene matches: 5. Germline-derived CDR1 and CDR2 are SGHDT and YYEEEE. The CDR3 region has the DNA TGTGCCACCCTAGCGGGTACCACCGGGGAGCTGTTTTTT. Translating it yields CATLAGTTGELFF.

This rearrangement joins TRBV11-2 to TRBJ2-7; 7 bases fit TRBD2. Losses at the gene ends were 1 base for V and 5 bases for J; bases not matched to a gene: 11. Per germline, CDR1 SGHAT and CDR2 FQNNGV. The CDR3 extends over 16 amino acids. CDR3 coding DNA: TGTGCCAGCAGCTTAGCGGTAGTGGCGGGAGATCACGAGCAGTACTTC. Its translation is CASSLAVVAGDHEQYF. Filled out from reference TRBV11-2 and TRBJ2-7, the complete variable domain reads EAGVAQSPRYKIIEKRQSVAFWCNPISGHATLYWYQQILGQGPKLLIQFQNNGVVDDSQLPKDRFSAERLKGVDSTLKIQPAKLEDSAVYLCASSLAVVAGDHEQYFGPGTRLTVT.

In its sample, this clone is medium-sized. The chain combines TRBV4-1 with TRBJ1-2, with D perhaps matching TRBD1 (5 bases). V was trimmed by 5 bases and J by 4 bases, leaving 17 bases between them. Germline V gives CDR1 MGHRA, CDR2 YSYEKL. The CDR3 runs 15 residues. The CDR3 sequence is CASSGMAGGGYGYTF. CDR3 coding DNA: TGCGCCAGCAGCGGGATGGCAGGCGGGGGCTATGGCTACACCTTC.

V is TRBV6-1 and J is TRBJ1-4; D may be TRBD1 (6 bases). V shed 6 bases and J shed 8 bases, with 16 bases lying between them. CDR3 length: 14 amino acids. The germline V gene has CDR1 MNHNS and CDR2 SASEGT. The CDR3, as DNA: TGTGCCAGCAGGCTTCCACAGGGAAAAGAAAAACTGTTTTTT. This sequence encodes CASRLPQGKEKLFF.

The chain joins TRBV13 to TRBJ2-5, with 7 bases lining up with TRBD1. After removal of 3 bases from V and 3 bases from J, the junction contained 1 base not matched to a gene. From germline, CDR1 is PRHDT and CDR2 FYEKMQ (reference sequence). The length of the CDR3 is 13 residues. The CDR3 nucleotides read TGTGCCAGCAGCTTCGGGACAGAAGAGACCCAGTACTTC. Amino acids: CASSFGTEETQYF. The full variable domain, with the rest looked up from reference TRBV13 and TRBJ2-5, is AAGVIQSPRHLIKEKRETATLKCYPIPRHDTVYWYQQGPGQDPQFLISFYEKMQSDKGSIPDRFSAQQFSDYHSELNMSSLELGDSALYFCASSFGTEETQYFGPGTRLLVL.